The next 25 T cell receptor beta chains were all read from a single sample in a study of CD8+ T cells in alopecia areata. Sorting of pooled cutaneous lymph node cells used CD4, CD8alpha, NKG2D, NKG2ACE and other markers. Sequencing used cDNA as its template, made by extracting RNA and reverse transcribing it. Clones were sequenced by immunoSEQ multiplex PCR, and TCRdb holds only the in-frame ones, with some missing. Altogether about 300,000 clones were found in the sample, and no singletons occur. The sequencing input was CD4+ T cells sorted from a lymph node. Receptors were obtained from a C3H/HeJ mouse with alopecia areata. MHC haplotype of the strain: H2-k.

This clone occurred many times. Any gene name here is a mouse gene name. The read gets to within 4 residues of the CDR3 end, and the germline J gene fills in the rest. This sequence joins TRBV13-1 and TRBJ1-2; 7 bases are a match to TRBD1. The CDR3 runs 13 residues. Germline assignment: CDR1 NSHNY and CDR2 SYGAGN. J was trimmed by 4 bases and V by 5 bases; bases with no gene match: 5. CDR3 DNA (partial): TGTGCCAGCAGAAGAGCAGGGGGCTCC. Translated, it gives CASRRAGGS. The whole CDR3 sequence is CASRRAGGSDYTF.

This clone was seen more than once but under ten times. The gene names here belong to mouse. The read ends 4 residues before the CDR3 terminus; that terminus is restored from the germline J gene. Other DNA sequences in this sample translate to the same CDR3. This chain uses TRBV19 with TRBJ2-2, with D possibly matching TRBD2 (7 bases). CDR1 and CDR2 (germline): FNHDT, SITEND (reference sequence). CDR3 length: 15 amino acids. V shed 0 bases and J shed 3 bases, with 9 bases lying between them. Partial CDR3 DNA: TGTGCCAGCAGTATAGGGGGGGCGTACACCGGG. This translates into CASSIGGAYTG. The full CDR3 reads CASSIGGAYTGQLYF.

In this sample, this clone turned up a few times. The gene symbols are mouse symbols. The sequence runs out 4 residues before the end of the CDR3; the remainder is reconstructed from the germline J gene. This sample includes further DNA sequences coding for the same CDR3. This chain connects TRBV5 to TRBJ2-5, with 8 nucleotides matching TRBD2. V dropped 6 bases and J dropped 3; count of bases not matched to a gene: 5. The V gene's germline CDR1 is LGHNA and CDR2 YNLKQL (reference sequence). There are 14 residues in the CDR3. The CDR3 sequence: CASSPGTGQDTQYF. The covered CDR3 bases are TGTGCCAGCAGTCCCGGGACTGGACAAGAC.

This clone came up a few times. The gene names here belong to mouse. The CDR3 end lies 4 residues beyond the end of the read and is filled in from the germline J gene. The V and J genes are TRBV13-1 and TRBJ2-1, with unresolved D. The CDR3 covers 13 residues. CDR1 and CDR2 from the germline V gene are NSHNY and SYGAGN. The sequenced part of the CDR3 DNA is TGTGCCAGCAGTGATGGCGCAGGATCT. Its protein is CASSDGAGS. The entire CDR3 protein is CASSDGAGSEQFF.

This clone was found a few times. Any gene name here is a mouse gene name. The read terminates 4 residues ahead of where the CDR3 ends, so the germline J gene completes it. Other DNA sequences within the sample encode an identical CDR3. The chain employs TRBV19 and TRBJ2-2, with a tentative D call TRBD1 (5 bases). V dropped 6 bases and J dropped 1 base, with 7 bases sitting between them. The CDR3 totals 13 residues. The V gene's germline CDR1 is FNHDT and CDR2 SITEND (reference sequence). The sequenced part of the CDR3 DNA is TGTGCCAGCACCGGACAAAACACCGGG. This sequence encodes CASTGQNTG. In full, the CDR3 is CASTGQNTGQLYF.

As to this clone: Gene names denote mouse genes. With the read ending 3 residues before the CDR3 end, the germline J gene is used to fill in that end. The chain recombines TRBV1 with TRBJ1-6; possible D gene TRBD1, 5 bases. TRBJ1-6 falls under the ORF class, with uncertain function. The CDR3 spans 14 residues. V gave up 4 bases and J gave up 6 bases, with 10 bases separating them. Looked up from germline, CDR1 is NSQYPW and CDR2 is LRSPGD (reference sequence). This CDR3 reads CTCSEGRVNSPLYF. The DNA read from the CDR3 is TGCACCTGCAGTGAGGGGAGGGTTAATTCGCCC.

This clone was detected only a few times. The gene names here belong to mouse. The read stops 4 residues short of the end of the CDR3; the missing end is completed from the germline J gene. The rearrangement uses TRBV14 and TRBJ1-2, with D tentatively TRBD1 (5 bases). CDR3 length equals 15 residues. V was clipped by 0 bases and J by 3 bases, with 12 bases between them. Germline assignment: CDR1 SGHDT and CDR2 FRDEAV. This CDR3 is CASSFSGRGDSDYTF. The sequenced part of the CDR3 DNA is TGTGCCAGCAGTTTCTCGGGGCGGGGGGACTCC.

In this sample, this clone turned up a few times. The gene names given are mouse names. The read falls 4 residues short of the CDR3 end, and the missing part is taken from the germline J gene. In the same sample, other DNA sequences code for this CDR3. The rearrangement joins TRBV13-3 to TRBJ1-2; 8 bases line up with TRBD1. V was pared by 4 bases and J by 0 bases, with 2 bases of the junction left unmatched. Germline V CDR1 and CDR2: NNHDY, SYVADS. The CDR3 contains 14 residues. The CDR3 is CASSYRGANSDYTF. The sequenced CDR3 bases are TGTGCCAGCAGTTACAGGGGGGCAAACTCC.

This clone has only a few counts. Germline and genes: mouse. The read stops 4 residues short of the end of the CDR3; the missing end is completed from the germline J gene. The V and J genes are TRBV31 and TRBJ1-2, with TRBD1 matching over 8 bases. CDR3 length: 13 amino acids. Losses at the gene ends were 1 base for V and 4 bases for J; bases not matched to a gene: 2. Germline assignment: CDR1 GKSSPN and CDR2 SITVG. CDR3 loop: CAWSRTGLSDYTF. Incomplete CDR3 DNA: TGTGCCTGGAGTCGGACAGGGCTCTCC.

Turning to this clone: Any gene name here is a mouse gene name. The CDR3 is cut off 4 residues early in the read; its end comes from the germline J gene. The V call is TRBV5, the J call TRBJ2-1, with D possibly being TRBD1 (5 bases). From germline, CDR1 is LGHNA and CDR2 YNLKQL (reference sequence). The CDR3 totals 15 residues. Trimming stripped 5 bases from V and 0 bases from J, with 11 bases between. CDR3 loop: CASSSQQDNYAEQFF. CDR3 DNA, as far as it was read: TGTGCCAGCAGCTCCCAACAGGATAACTATGCT.

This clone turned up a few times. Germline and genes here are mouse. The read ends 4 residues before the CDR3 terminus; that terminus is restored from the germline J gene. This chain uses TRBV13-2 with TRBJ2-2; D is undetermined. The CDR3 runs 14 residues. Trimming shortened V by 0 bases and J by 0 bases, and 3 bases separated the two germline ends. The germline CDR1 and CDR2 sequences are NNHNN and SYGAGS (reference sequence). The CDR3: CASGDEANTGQLYF. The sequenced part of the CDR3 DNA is TGTGCCAGCGGTGATGAGGCAAACACCGGG.

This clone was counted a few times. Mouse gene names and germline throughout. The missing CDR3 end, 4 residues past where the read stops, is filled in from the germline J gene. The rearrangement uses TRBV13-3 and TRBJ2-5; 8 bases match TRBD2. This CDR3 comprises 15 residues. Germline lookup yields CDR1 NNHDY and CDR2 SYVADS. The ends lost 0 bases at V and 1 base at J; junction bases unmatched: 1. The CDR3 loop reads CASSDVWGDQDTQYF. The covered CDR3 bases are TGTGCCAGCAGTGATGTCTGGGGGGACCAAGAC.

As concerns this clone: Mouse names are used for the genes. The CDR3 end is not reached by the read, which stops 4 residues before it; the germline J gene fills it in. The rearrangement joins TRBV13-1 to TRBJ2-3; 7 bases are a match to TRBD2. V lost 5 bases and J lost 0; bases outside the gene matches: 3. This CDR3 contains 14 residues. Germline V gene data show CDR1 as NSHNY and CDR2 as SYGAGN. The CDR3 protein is CASSTGDSAETLYF. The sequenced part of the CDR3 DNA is TGTGCCAGCAGCACTGGGGATAGTGCAGAA.

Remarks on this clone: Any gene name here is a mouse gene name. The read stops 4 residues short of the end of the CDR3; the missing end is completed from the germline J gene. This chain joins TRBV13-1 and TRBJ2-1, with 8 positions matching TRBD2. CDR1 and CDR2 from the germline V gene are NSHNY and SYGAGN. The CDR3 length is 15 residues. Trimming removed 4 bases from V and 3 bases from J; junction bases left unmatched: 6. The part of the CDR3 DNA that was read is TGTGCCAGCAGTTTCCCAACTGGGGGCTATGCT. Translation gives CASSFPTGGYA. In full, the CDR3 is CASSFPTGGYAEQFF.

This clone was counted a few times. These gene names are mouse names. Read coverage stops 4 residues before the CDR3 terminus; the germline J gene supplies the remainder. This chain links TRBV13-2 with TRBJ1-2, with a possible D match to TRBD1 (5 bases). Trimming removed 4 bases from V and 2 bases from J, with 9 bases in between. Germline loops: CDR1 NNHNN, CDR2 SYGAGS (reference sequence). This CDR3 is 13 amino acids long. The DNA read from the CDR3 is TGTGCCAGCGGTACCAGGGAGAACTCC. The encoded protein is CASGTRENS. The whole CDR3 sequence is CASGTRENSDYTF.

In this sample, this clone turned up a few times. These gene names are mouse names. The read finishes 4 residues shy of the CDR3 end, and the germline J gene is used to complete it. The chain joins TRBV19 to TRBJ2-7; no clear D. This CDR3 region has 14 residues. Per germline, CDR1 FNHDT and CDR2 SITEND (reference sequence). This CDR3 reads CASSIRHRIYEQYF. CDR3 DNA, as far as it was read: TGTGCCAGCAGTATACGCCACAGAATTTAT.

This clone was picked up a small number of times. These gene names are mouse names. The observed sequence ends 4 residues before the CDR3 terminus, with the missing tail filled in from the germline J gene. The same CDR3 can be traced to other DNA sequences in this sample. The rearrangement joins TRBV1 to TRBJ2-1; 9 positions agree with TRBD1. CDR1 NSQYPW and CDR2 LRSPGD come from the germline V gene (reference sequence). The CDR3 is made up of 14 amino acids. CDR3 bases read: TGCACCTGCAGTGCCGGGACAGGGTTAGCT. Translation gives CTCSAGTGLA. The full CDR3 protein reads CTCSAGTGLAEQFF.

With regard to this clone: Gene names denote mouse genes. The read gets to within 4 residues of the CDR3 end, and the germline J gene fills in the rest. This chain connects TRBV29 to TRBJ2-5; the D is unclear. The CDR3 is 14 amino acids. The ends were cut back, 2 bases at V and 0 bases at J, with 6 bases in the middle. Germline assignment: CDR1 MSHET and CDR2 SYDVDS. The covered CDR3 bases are TGTGCTAGCAGTTTAGAGGTTAACCAAGAC. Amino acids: CASSLEVNQD. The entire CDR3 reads CASSLEVNQDTQYF.

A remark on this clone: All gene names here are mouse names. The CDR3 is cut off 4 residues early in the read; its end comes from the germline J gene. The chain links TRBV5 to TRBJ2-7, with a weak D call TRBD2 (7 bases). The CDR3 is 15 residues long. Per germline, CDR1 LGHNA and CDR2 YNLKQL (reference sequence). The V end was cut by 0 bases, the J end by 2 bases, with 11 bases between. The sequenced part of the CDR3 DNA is TGTGCCAGCAGCCAAGAGGATGGGGGGCCCTAT. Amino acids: CASSQEDGGPY. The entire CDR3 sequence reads CASSQEDGGPYEQYF.

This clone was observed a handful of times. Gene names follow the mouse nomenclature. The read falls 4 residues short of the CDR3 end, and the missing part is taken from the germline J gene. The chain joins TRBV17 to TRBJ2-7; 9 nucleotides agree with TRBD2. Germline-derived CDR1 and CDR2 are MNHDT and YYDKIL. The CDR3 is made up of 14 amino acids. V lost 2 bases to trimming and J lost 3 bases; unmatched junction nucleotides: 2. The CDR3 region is CASSRRLGVYEQYF. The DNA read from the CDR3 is TGTGCTAGCAGTAGAAGACTGGGGGTCTAT.

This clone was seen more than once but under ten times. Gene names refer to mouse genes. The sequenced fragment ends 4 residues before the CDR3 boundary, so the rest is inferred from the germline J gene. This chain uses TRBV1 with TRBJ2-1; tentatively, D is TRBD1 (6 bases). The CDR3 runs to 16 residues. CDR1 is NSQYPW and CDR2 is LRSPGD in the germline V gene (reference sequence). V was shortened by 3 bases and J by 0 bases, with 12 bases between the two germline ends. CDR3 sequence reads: CTCSAVRDTNYAEQFF. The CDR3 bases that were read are TGCACCTGCAGTGCCGTCCGGGACACTAACTATGCT.

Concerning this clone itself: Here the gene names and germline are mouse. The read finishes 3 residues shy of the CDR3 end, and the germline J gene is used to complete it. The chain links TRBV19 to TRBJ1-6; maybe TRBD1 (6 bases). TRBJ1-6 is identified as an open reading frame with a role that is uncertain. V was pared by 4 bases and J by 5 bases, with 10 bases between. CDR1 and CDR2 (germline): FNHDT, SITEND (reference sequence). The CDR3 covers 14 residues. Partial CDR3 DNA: TGTGCCAGCAGTTTACAGGGAGATAATTCGCCC. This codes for CASSLQGDNSP. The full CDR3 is CASSLQGDNSPLYF.

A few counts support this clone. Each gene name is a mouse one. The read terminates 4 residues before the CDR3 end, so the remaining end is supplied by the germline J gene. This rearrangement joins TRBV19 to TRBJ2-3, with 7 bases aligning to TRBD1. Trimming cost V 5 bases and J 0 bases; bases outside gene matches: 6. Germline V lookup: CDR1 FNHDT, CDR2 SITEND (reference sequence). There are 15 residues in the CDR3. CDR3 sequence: CASSPGTVSAETLYF. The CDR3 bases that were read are TGTGCCAGCAGCCCCGGGACAGTTAGTGCAGAA.

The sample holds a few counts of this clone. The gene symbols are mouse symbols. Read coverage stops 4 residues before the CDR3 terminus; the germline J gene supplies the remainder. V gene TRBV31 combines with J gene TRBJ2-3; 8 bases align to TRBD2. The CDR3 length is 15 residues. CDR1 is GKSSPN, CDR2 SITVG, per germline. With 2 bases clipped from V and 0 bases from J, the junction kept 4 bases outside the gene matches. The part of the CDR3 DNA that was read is TGTGCCTGGAGTAAAACTGGGGGTAGTGCAGAA. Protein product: CAWSKTGGSAE. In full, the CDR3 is CAWSKTGGSAETLYF.

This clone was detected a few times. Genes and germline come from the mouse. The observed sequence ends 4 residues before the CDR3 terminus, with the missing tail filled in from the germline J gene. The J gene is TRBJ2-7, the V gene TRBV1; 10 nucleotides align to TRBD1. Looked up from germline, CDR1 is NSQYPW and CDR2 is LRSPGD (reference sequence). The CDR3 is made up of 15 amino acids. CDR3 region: CTCSAPGQGRDEQYF. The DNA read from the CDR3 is TGCACCTGCAGTGCCCCGGGACAGGGGAGGGAT.